This T cell receptor (beta chain) was obtained from a study of T cell responses to AZD1222 COVID-19 vaccine. Study information: Second doses at about 4 or about 12 weeks were pooled.

Study-level results: The breadth and depth of Spike-specific TCRs increased once two AZD1222 doses had been given. Repertoires were obtained solely post-peak T cell response. CD4 TCRs linked to vaccination spanned spike, dominating at 160-218 and 743-854.

Sequenced by immunoSEQ multiplex PCR; TCRdb stores in-frame clones only, minus some. The sample holds about 83,000 clones, 75% to 90% seen once. This clone has a single count. The antigen remains unidentified. With 5 bases clipped from V and 6 bases from J, the junction kept 8 bases outside the gene matches. This CDR3 contains 14 residues. Germline V lookup: CDR1 MNHEY, CDR2 SVGAGI. The chain employs TRBV6-5 and TRBJ2-7; 9 nucleotides match TRBD1. The TCR was taken from an adult in good health. Sequencing was performed on peripheral blood, taken on day 0 of AZD1222 vaccination. The CDR3 here is CASSTTGGASEQYF. The CDR3 DNA follows: TGTGCCAGCAGTACGACAGGGGGGGCGTCCGAGCAGTACTTC.